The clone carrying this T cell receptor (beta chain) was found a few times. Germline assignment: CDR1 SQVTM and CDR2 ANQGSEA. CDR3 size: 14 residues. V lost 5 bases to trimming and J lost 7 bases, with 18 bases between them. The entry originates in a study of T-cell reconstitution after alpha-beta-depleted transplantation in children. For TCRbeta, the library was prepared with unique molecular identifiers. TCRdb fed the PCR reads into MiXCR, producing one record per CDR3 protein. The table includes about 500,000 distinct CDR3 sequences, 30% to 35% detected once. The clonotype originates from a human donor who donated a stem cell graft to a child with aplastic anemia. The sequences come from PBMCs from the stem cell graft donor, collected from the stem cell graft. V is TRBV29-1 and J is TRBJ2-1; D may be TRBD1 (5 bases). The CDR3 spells CSVLGVSFVNEQFF. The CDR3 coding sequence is TGCAGCGTTCTAGGGGTTAGTTTTGTAAATGAGCAGTTCTTC.